One T cell receptor (beta chain) is described in this entry. The sample originates from a study of Ad26.COV2.S vaccination and SARS-CoV-2 variants. Study as a whole: Each vaccinee took Ad26.COV2.S intramuscularly, once or twice 56 days apart.

Libraries were prepared by immunoSEQ multiplex PCR; TCRdb keeps only in-frame clonotypes and omits some of them. The table includes some 410,000 clones, roughly 90% detected once. CDR1 and CDR2 from the germline V gene are SEHNR and FQNEAQ (reference sequence). This CDR3 spans 15 amino acids. Between the trimmed V and J ends, which lost 3 bases and 11 bases, there was a span of 22 bases. Treatment given: 15 to 20 received Ad26.COV2.S at low or high dose, single or two shots; 5 received placebo; per-sample allocation not given. Vaccine and placebo recipients were sampled on day 63 after the first injection. An Ad26 vector expressing Wuhan-strain SARS-CoV-2 spike constituted the vaccine.

The chain has TRBV7-9 and TRBJ1-1; a possible D gene is TRBD1 (6 bases). The sample was peripheral blood, taken in a trial of Ad26.COV2.S vaccine versus placebo. The receptor was derived from a person aged 18-65 years who received the Ad26.COV2.S COVID-19 vaccine or a placebo. Written as DNA, the CDR3 is TGTGCCAGCAGCTTTGCGGGGACACCCCCCGCGTTGGCTTTCTTT. Residues: CASSFAGTPPALAFF.